Listed below are T cell receptor beta chains from one sample, sequenced in a study of cytomegalovirus exposure and HLA in healthy donors. Profiling relied on immunoSEQ multiplex PCR, and the TCRdb table lists in-frame clones only, not all of them. The profile shows some 150,000 clones, roughly 76% of them singletons. Sample: PBMCs. Receptors originate from a woman in her 30s in good health and CMV-seronegative. Each CDR3 is given with its conserved first and last residue. A D gene is named only where the DNA matches it firmly. Clone sizes are given selectively: once, few, many, or a class where the clone is expanded.

.	.	TRBV7-9	TRBJ2-7	CASSNRDITPQYF
few	.	TRBV6-1	TRBJ1-1	CASSEQGGTEAFF
.	.	TRBV27	TRBJ2-5	CASLGLSGAGEQYF
.	TRBD2	TRBV10-3	TRBJ2-5	CAISVALAGGTYQETQYF
.	.	TRBV11-1	TRBJ2-2	CASSSSGLGNTGELFF
few	TRBD1	TRBV10-1	TRBJ2-7	CAIPGQGRDEQYF
.	.	TRBV19	TRBJ2-7	CASSMGQKPYEQYF
.	TRBD1	TRBV5-4	TRBJ1-5	CASSPETGAVQHF
.	.	TRBV6-6	TRBJ2-5	CASSLGLAQETQYF
.	.	TRBV28	TRBJ1-2	CASRYSQGQVRTGYTF
.	.	TRBV29-1	TRBJ1-2	CSVWGGACGYTF
.	TRBD1	TRBV6-4	TRBJ1-1	CASRRDRANTEAFF
.	.	TRBV19	TRBJ2-1	CASSSGFLRESIF
.	TRBD1	TRBV2	TRBJ1-5	CASTEWTGGKSNQPQHF
.	TRBD2	TRBV5-1	TRBJ2-3	CASSLATSGGVTDTQYF
.	.	TRBV27	TRBJ2-3	CASSLWRDTDTQYF
.	TRBD2	TRBV27	TRBJ2-5	CASSYRTRETQYF
.	.	TRBV6-1	TRBJ2-3	CASSAHRRDTQYF
once	.	TRBV7-2	TRBJ2-7	CASSLDRATYEQYF
.	.	TRBV19	TRBJ1-5	CASSTGQQNQPQHF
.	TRBD1	TRBV7-3	TRBJ1-1	CASSARTGGNTEAFF
.	.	TRBV7-8	TRBJ2-7	CASSRQEAYEQYF
.	TRBD1	TRBV5-6	TRBJ2-6	CASSAPGQGVLTF
.	TRBD1	TRBV7-2	TRBJ1-5	CASSAGGWSNQPQHF
.	TRBD1	TRBV7-9	TRBJ2-1	CASSPRQGTLYNEQFF
.	TRBD1	TRBV11-3	TRBJ2-1	CASSLGDRVRNEQFF
.	.	TRBV25-1	TRBJ1-5	CASSESGHNSNQPQHF
.	TRBD1	TRBV9	TRBJ1-1	CASSPKGQGGRTEAFF
.	.	TRBV5-1	TRBJ1-1	CASSLMAGTEAFF
.	.	TRBV4-1	TRBJ1-2	CASSQDIVGVRGYTF
.	TRBD1	TRBV5-5	TRBJ2-7	CASSLAWTGDVYEQYF
.	.	TRBV9	TRBJ1-2	CASSAPFLEGGNYGYTF
.	TRBD2	TRBV7-2	TRBJ2-7	CASSLAPGLAGFYEQYF
.	TRBD1	TRBV10-1	TRBJ2-1	CASSESRPGQGAYNEQFF
.	TRBD2	TRBV6-1	TRBJ2-7	CASRTTSGVSREQYF